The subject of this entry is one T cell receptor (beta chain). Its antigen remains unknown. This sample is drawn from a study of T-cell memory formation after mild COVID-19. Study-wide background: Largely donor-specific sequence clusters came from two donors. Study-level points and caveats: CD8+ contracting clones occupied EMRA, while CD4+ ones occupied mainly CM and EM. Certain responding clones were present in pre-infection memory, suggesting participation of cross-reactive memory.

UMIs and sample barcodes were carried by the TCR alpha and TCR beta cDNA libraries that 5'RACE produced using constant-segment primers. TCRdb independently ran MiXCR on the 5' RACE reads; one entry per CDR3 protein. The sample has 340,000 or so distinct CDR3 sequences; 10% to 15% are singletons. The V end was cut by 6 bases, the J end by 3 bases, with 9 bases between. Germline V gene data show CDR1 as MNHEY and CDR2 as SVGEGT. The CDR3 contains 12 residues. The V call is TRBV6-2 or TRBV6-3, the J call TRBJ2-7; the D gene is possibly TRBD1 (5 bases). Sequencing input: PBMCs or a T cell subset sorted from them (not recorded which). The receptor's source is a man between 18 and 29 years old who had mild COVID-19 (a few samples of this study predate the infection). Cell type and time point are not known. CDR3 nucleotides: TGTGCCAGCAGGACGACAGTCTACGAGCAGTACTTC. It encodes CASRTTVYEQYF.